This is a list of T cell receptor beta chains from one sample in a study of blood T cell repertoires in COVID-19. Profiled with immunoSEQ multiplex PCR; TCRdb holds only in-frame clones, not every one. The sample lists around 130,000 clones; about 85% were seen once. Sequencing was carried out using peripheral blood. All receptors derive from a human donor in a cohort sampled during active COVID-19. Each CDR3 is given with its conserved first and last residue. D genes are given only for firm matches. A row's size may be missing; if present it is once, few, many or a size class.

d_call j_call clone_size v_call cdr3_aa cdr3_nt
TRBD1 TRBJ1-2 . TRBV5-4 CASSARDRSYTF TGTGCCAGCAGCGCGAGGGACAGGAGCTACACCTTC
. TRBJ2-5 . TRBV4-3 CASSQALGAETQYF TGCGCCAGCAGCCAAGCCCTAGGTGCGGAGACCCAGTACTTC
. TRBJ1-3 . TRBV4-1 CASSQESVGGNTIYF TGCGCCAGCAGCCAAGAAAGCGTAGGTGGAAACACCATATATTTT
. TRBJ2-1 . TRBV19 CASSTGAKQFF TGTGCCAGTAGTACTGGGGCTAAGCAGTTCTTC
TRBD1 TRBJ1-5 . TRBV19 CASSSTGTGYQPQHF TGTGCCAGTAGTTCCACCGGGACAGGGTACCAGCCCCAGCATTTT
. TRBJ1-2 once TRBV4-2 CASGYEGGYTF TGTGCCAGCGGTTATGAGGGTGGCTACACCTTC
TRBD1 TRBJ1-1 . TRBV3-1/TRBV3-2 CASSLRTGGTEAFF TGTGCCAGCAGCCTCCGGACAGGGGGCACTGAAGCTTTCTTT
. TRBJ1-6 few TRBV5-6 CASSTWGDSPLHF TGTGCCAGCAGTACGTGGGGAGATTCACCCCTCCACTTT
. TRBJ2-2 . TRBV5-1 CASSLGWQKNTGELFF TGCGCCAGCAGCTTGGGCTGGCAGAAGAACACCGGGGAGCTGTTTTTT
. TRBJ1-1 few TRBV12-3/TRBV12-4 CATQQGRDTEAFF TGTGCCACTCAACAGGGTCGAGACACTGAAGCTTTCTTT
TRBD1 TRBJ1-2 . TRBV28 CASRETGAIAYGYTF TGTGCCAGCAGAGAAACAGGGGCGATAGCGTATGGCTACACCTTC
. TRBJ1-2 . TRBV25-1 CASSEWGSNYGYTF TGTGCCAGCAGTGAATGGGGCAGCAACTATGGCTACACCTTC
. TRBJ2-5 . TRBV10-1 CASSTGETQYF TGCGCCAGCAGCACCGGGGAGACCCAGTACTTC
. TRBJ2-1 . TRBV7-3 CASSLSGQSSYNEQFF TGTGCCAGCAGCTTATCCGGACAGAGCTCCTACAATGAGCAGTTCTTC
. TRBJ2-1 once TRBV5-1 CASSLLKPDNEQFF TGCGCCAGCAGCTTACTCAAGCCGGACAATGAGCAGTTCTTC
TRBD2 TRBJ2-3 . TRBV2 CASSTGTSGPTDIDTQYF TGTGCCTCCTCGACGGGGACTAGCGGGCCAACCGATATAGATACGCAGTATTTT
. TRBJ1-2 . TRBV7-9 CASSLGPSNYGYTF TGTGCCAGCAGCTTAGGGCCCAGTAACTATGGCTACACCTTC
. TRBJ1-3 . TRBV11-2 CASSGDSLGNTIYF TGTGCCAGCAGCGGAGACAGCTTGGGAAACACCATATATTTT
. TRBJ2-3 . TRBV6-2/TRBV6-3 CASSRTETDTQYF TGTGCCAGCAGTCGGACAGAAACAGATACGCAGTATTTT
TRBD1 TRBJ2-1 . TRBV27 CASSPPGTARSEQFF TGTGCCAGCAGTCCCCCCGGGACAGCTAGGAGTGAGCAGTTCTTC
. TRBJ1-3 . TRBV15 CATSDNSGNTIYF TGTGCCACCTCGGACAACTCTGGAAACACCATATATTTT
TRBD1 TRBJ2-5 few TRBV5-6 CASSPGQGGETQYF TGTGCCAGCAGCCCCGGACAGGGGGGAGAGACCCAGTACTTC
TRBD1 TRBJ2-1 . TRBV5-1 CASSYFRDRETDEQFF TGCGCCAGCAGCTACTTCCGGGACAGGGAAACAGATGAGCAGTTCTTC
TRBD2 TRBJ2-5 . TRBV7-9 CASTESLAGGRIETQYF TGTGCCAGCACCGAATCTCTAGCGGGAGGTCGGATAGAGACCCAGTACTTC
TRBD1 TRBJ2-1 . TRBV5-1 CASRRDRSYNEQFF TGCGCCAGCAGGAGGGACAGGTCCTACAATGAGCAGTTCTTC
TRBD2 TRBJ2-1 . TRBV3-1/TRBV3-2 CASSQRTSGVKQFF TGTGCCAGCAGCCAGAGGACTAGCGGCGTCAAGCAGTTCTTC